The 23 T cell receptor beta chains below all came from one sample that was sequenced in a study of regulatory T cells in long-lasting Graves disease. Library construction for TCR beta used iRepertoire HTBI primers and Arm-PCR of CDR3 regions. TCRdb re-derived calls from the multiplex PCR reads in MiXCR, one entry per CDR3 protein. The sample shows about 530,000 distinct CDR3 sequences, about 16% of them seen only once. Time point: newly diagnosed GD, antithyroid drugs for less than 3 months. Generation of the TCR library employed RNA extracted from PBMCs. These sequences were also reported in another study, on T cells in Graves' hyperthyroidism and ophthalmopathy.

This sample comprised peripheral blood mononuclear cells (PBMCs), obtained at new diagnosis, from a patient treated with antithyroid drugs. All receptors derive from a woman aged 35 to 59 with Graves disease.

This clonotype was found a few times. This chain links TRBV7-9 with TRBJ1-4; D gene ambiguous. This CDR3 is built from 15 residues. Between the trimmed V and J ends, which lost 6 bases and 8 bases, there was a span of 19 bases. Looked up from germline, CDR1 is SEHNR and CDR2 is FQNEAQ (reference sequence). Here the CDR3 reads CASSSLGGSHEKLFF. The CDR3, as DNA: TGTGCCAGCAGTTCCCTTGGAGGGTCCCACGAAAAACTGTTTTTT. The full variable domain, rest sourced from reference TRBV7-9 and TRBJ1-4, is DTGVSQNPRHKITKRGQNVTFRCDPISEHNRLYWYRQTLGQGPEFLTYFQNEAQLEKSRLLSDRFSAERPKGSFSTLEIQRTEQGDSAMYLCASSSLGGSHEKLFFGSGTQLSVL.

The chain recombines TRBV7-9 with TRBJ2-7; 8 nucleotides align to TRBD1. V trimming: 5 bases; J trimming: 6 bases; junction bases outside the gene matches: 9. The CDR3 sequence is 14 residues long. Germline V gene lookup returns CDR1 SEHNR and CDR2 FQNEAQ (reference sequence). The CDR3 reads CASSGRDRLGEQYF. The DNA for the CDR3 is TGTGCCAGCAGCGGGCGGGACAGGTTGGGCGAGCAGTACTTC.

This clonotype was seen only a few times. The rearrangement uses TRBV12-3 or TRBV12-4 and TRBJ2-1; the D is unclear. CDR3 length: 14 residues. The V and J ends lost 3 bases and 8 bases respectively, with 14 bases between them. CDR3 in amino acids: CASSFGVGLDEQFF. The DNA of the CDR3 is TGTGCCAGCAGTTTCGGAGTGGGGTTGGATGAGCAGTTCTTC.

This clonotype was found a few times. This rearrangement joins TRBV19 to TRBJ2-2; weak D call: TRBD2 (5 bases). Trimming pared 3 bases from V and 4 bases from J, leaving 18 bases between. This CDR3 has 17 residues. CDR1 LNHDA and CDR2 SQIVND come from the germline V gene (reference sequence). CDR3 residues: CASSIWVAVAGTGELFF. Here the CDR3 DNA reads TGTGCCAGTAGTATCTGGGTGGCAGTGGCGGGCACCGGGGAGCTGTTTTTT.

There are many counts of this clonotype. This sequence joins TRBV20-1 and TRBJ2-7; D is perhaps TRBD1 (5 bases). The CDR3 spans 15 residues. Trimming took off 0 bases at V and 0 bases at J, with 12 bases between the two ends. Germline V gives CDR1 DFQATT, CDR2 SNEGSKA (reference sequence). CDR3 residues: CSAREPTGPSYEQYF. DNA of the CDR3: TGCAGTGCTAGAGAACCTACAGGACCCTCCTACGAGCAGTACTTC.

In this sample, this clonotype turned up many times. This sequence joins TRBV5-1 and TRBJ1-2; possible D gene TRBD1, 5 bases. This CDR3 has 15 residues. V lost 4 bases to trimming and J lost 6 bases, with 19 bases between them. Germline V CDR1 and CDR2: SGHRS, YFSETQ. The CDR3, as DNA: TGCGCCAGCAGCGTGGAAGGGGAGGGCTGGAATGGCTACACCTTC. Protein product: CASSVEGEGWNGYTF.

This clonotype was found many times. J is TRBJ2-2 and V is TRBV11-2; D is perhaps TRBD2 (5 bases). V lost 3 bases, J lost 1 base, and 9 bases lay in between. This CDR3 has 15 amino acids. Germline V lookup: CDR1 SGHAT, CDR2 FQNNGV. The CDR3 spells CASSFQRGNTGELFF. The CDR3 DNA is TGTGCCAGCAGCTTTCAACGGGGGAACACCGGGGAGCTGTTTTTT.

This clonotype was seen repeatedly, ten times or more. CDR3 residues: CASSRVVPGTLDNEQFF. The DNA for the CDR3 is TGTGCCAGCAGTCGTGTTGTCCCAGGGACTCTCGACAATGAGCAGTTCTTC. V and J are TRBV28 and TRBJ2-1; TRBD2 is a possible D gene (6 bases). The CDR3 covers 17 residues. Germline V CDR1 and CDR2: MDHEN, SYDVKM. V lost 5 bases to trimming and J lost 5 bases, with 22 bases between them.

The genes are TRBV6-4 and TRBJ2-2; unclear D gene. Deletions cut 6 bases from V and 7 bases from J, with 9 bases between. Germline V gene lookup returns CDR1 MRHNA and CDR2 SNTAGT. The CDR3 has 12 residues. CDR3 DNA sequence: TGTGCCAGCAGAAAGGCGAACGGGGAGCTGTTTTTT. Translating gives CASRKANGELFF.

This clonotype was found a few times. The J gene is TRBJ2-7, the V gene TRBV3-1; D remains unclear. CDR3 length: 15 residues. V lost 4 bases and J lost 6, with 19 bases in between. The germline CDR1 and CDR2 sequences are LGHDT and YNNKEL (reference sequence). CDR3 DNA: TGTGCCAGCAGCCTGGCTGGTGGACGGCTTGTCGAGCAGTACTTC. As protein: CASSLAGGRLVEQYF.

The chain combines TRBV4-1 with TRBJ1-4; D is uncertain. Germline loops: CDR1 MGHRA, CDR2 YSYEKL. CDR3 length: 13 residues. Trimming shortened V by 4 bases and J by 8 bases, and 11 bases separated the two germline ends. Here the CDR3 reads CASSPFAFEKLFF. CDR3 DNA: TGCGCCAGCAGCCCCTTTGCCTTCGAAAAACTGTTTTTT.

The sample holds many counts of this clonotype. V usage is TRBV6-1 and J usage is TRBJ1-1, with D possibly TRBD1 on 6 matching bases. The CDR3 runs 14 residues. Germline lookup yields CDR1 MNHNS and CDR2 SASEGT. Between the trimmed V and J ends, which lost 6 bases and 5 bases, there was a span of 16 bases. The CDR3 sequence is CASRATTGLTEAFF. The CDR3 nucleotides read TGTGCCAGCAGGGCGACGACAGGTTTAACTGAAGCTTTCTTT.

The table lists this clonotype with a few counts. Mismatch with germline at one junction end may stem from a read error. This chain's CDR3 is CASGYSLQGSSYEQYF. The CDR3 DNA reads as TGTGCCAGCGGTTACAGTTTACAGGGGTCTTCCTACGAGCAGTACTTC. V is TRBV6-5 and J is TRBJ2-7, with 7 bases lining up with TRBD1. CDR3 length: 16 amino acids. The germline gives CDR1 MNHEY, CDR2 SVGAGI.

The rearrangement links TRBV15 to TRBJ2-5; 8 nucleotides match TRBD1. The V segment lost 5 bases and the J segment 2 bases; nucleotides outside the gene matches: 7. The germline CDR1 and CDR2 sequences are LNHNV and YYDKDF (reference sequence). CDR3 length equals 15 residues. CDR3 in amino acids: CATSRSRGQQETQYF. The CDR3 DNA is TGTGCCACCAGCCGGTCCAGGGGGCAACAAGAGACCCAGTACTTC.

V and J are TRBV6-1 and TRBJ1-6, with D tentatively TRBD1 (6 bases). This CDR3 contains 15 residues. CDR1 and CDR2 from the germline V gene are MNHNS and SASEGT. V was trimmed by 8 bases and J by 10 bases, leaving 21 bases between them. The CDR3 region is CASHQLEGGRSPLHF. CDR3 DNA sequence: TGTGCCAGCCATCAATTAGAGGGGGGCAGGTCACCCCTCCACTTT.

The CDR3 DNA sequence: TGCGCCAGCAGTGATCAAGGGGACTGGGAGACCCAGTACTTC. Translation: CASSDQGDWETQYF. The chain carries TRBV5-1 and TRBJ2-5; possibly TRBD2 for D (6 bases). This CDR3 comprises 14 residues. Germline assignment: CDR1 SGHRS and CDR2 YFSETQ. Trimming took off 5 bases at V and 5 bases at J, with 16 bases between the two ends. The full variable domain, rest sourced from reference TRBV5-1 and TRBJ2-5, is KAGVTQTPRYLIKTRGQQVTLSCSPISGHRSVSWYQQTPGQGLQFLFEYFSETQRNKGNFPGRFSGRQFSNSRSEMNVSTLELGDSALYLCASSDQGDWETQYFGPGTRLLVL.

This sequence joins TRBV11-2 and TRBJ2-1; D may be TRBD2 (7 bases). V gave up 0 bases and J gave up 3 bases, with 12 bases separating them. The CDR3 is 16 amino acids. CDR1 is SGHAT, CDR2 FQNNGV, per germline. The CDR3 loop is CASSLEGGGNYNEQFF. The CDR3 coding sequence is TGTGCCAGCAGCTTAGAGGGGGGGGGCAACTACAATGAGCAGTTCTTC. The full variable domain, rest sourced from reference TRBV11-2 and TRBJ2-1, is EAGVAQSPRYKIIEKRQSVAFWCNPISGHATLYWYQQILGQGPKLLIQFQNNGVVDDSQLPKDRFSAERLKGVDSTLKIQPAKLEDSAVYLCASSLEGGGNYNEQFFGPGTRLTVL.

This clonotype was detected ten times or more. V and J are TRBV2 and TRBJ2-3; maybe TRBD2 (5 bases). Germline V gene lookup returns CDR1 SNHLY and CDR2 FYNNEI. This CDR3 spans 13 amino acids. V lost 6 bases and J 1 base, leaving 8 bases between the germline ends. The CDR3 DNA is TGTGCCAGCAGCGGACTCCGCACAGATACGCAGTATTTT. Translation gives CASSGLRTDTQYF.

This clonotype was observed a handful of times. V gene TRBV5-1 combines with J gene TRBJ2-3; TRBD2 matches at 8 bases. Germline V gives CDR1 SGHRS, CDR2 YFSETQ. J was trimmed by 2 bases and V by 5 bases; bases with no gene match: 7. This CDR3 has 15 amino acids. The CDR3 nucleotides are TGCGCCAGCAGATCTGGACTAGCTCTCACAGATACGCAGTATTTT. Protein product: CASRSGLALTDTQYF.

This clonotype was detected ten times or more. CDR3: CASSPIHNSGVKDTQYF. The CDR3 region has the DNA TGTGCCAGCAGTCCCATACATAATAGCGGGGTGAAAGATACGCAGTATTTT. The V call is TRBV12-3 or TRBV12-4, the J call TRBJ2-3; 8 bases map to TRBD2. Trimming removed 5 bases from V and 5 bases from J; junction bases left unmatched: 15. The CDR3 is 17 residues long.

This clonotype was detected only once. V is TRBV5-1 and J is TRBJ2-5; perhaps D is TRBD1 or TRBD2 (5 bases each). V lost 6 bases to trimming and J lost 5 bases, with 17 bases between them. The germline CDR1 and CDR2 sequences are SGHRS and YFSETQ. The CDR3 is made up of 14 amino acids. The CDR3 DNA follows: TGCGCCAGCACCCGGACAAGCGGCCGCGAGACCCAGTACTTC. It yields the protein CASTRTSGRETQYF. The full variable domain, rest sourced from reference TRBV5-1 and TRBJ2-5, is KAGVTQTPRYLIKTRGQQVTLSCSPISGHRSVSWYQQTPGQGLQFLFEYFSETQRNKGNFPGRFSGRQFSNSRSEMNVSTLELGDSALYLCASTRTSGRETQYFGPGTRLLVL.

In this sample, this clonotype turned up many times. The chain has TRBV6-1 and TRBJ2-1, with D perhaps TRBD1 or TRBD2 (6 bases each). This CDR3 has 14 residues. Germline values: CDR1 MNHNS, CDR2 SASEGT. Trimming shortened V by 7 bases and J by 2 bases, and 12 bases separated the two germline ends. The CDR3 sequence: CASKDRGAYNEQFF. The CDR3 nucleotides are TGTGCCAGCAAAGATAGGGGGGCCTACAATGAGCAGTTCTTC.

This clonotype was observed many times. The chain has TRBV7-2 and TRBJ2-2; maybe TRBD2 (5 bases). The V gene's germline CDR1 is SGHTA and CDR2 FQGNSA. The V and J ends lost 2 bases and 6 bases respectively, with 7 bases between them. This CDR3 spans 13 amino acids. CDR3 DNA: TGTGCCAGCAGCTTATCCGGGGCCGGGGAGCTGTTTTTT. Translating gives CASSLSGAGELFF.